Reported below is one T cell receptor (beta chain). Survey-level immunoSEQ sequencing profiled the TCR beta repertoire. Assay used: immunoSEQ multiplex PCR; TCRdb lists only in-frame clones, some missing. The sample includes about 50,000 clones, 90% to 95% of them seen just once. V was cut by 1 base and J by 2 bases, with 10 bases left in between. The CDR3 spans 15 residues. The germline V gene has CDR1 SGHTA and CDR2 FQGNSA. Sequencing was performed on PBMCs. This chain connects TRBV7-2 to TRBJ2-3; D is possibly TRBD2 (5 bases). This TCR was sampled from a man aged 35 to 55 with rheumatoid arthritis. CDR3 nucleotide sequence: TGTGCCAGCAGCTTAGTGAGGGCTTACACAGATACGCAGTATTTT. This encodes CASSLVRAYTDTQYF. Complete variable domain (other parts from reference TRBV7-2 and TRBJ2-3): GAGVSQSPSNKVTEKGKDVELRCDPISGHTALYWYRQSLGQGLEFLIYFQGNSAPDKSGLPSDRFSAERTGGSVSTLTIQRTQQEDSAVYLCASSLVRAYTDTQYFGPGTRLTVL.